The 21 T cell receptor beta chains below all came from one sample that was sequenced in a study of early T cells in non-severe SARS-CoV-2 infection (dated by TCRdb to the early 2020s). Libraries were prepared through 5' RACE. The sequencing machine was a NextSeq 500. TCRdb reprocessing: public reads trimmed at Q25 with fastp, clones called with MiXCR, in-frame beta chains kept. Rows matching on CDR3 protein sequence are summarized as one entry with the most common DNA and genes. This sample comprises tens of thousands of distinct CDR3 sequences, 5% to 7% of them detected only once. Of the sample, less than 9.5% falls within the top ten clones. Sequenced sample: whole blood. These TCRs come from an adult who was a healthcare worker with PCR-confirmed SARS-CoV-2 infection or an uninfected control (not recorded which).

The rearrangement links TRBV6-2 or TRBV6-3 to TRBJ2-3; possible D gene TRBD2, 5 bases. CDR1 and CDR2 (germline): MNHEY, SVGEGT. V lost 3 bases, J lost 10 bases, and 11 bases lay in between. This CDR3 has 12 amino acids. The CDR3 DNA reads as TGTGCCAGCAGTTATACGGGATCGGCGCAGTATTTT. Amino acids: CASSYTGSAQYF.

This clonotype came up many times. The CDR3 loop is CASSLTLAGVSYNEQFF. CDR3 coding DNA: TGTGCCAGCAGCTTAACACTAGCGGGAGTGTCATACAATGAGCAGTTCTTC. This chain connects TRBV7-9 to TRBJ2-1; 11 nucleotides align to TRBD2. V lost 2 bases to trimming and J lost 4 bases; unmatched junction nucleotides: 7. Per germline, CDR1 SEHNR and CDR2 FQNEAQ (reference sequence). The CDR3 consists of 17 residues. Based on the CDR3 plus reference TRBV7-9 and TRBJ2-1, the full variable domain is DTGVSQNPRHKITKRGQNVTFRCDPISEHNRLYWYRQTLGQGPEFLTYFQNEAQLEKSRLLSDRFSAERPKGSFSTLEIQRTEQGDSAMYLCASSLTLAGVSYNEQFFGPGTRLTVL.

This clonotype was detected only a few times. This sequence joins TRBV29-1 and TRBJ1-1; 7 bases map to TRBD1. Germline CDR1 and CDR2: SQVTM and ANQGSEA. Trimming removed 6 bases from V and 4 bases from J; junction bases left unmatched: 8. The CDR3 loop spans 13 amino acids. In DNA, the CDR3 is TGCAGCGTGAGTGAAGGGGGCGGCACTGAAGCTTTCTTT. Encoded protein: CSVSEGGGTEAFF.

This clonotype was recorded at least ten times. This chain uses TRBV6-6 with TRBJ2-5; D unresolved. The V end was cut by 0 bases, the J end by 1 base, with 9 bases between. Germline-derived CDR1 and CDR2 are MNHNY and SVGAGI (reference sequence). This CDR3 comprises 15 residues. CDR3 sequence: CASSYSIAVQETQYF. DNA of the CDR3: TGTGCCAGCAGTTACTCGATCGCGGTCCAAGAGACCCAGTACTTC.

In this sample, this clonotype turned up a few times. DNA of the CDR3: TGTGCCAGCAGCCCCACTAGCGGGAGGCGCTACGAGCAGTACTTC. This codes for CASSPTSGRRYEQYF. The rearrangement uses TRBV11-2 and TRBJ2-7, with 12 nucleotides matching TRBD2. CDR3 size: 15 residues. Germline assignment: CDR1 SGHAT and CDR2 FQNNGV. Trimming cost V 5 bases and J 3 bases; bases outside gene matches: 5.

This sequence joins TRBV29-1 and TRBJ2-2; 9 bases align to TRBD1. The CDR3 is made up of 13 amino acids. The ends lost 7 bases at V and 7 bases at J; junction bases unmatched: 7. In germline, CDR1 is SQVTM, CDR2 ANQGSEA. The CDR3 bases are TGCAGCGCTCGGACAGGGGATGGCGGGGAGCTGTTTTTT. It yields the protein CSARTGDGGELFF.

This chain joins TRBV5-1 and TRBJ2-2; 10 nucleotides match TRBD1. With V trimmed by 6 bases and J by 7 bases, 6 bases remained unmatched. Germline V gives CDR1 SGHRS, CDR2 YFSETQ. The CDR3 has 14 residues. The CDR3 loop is CASKTGGAGGELFF. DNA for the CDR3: TGCGCCAGCAAGACAGGGGGCGCGGGCGGGGAGCTGTTTTTT.

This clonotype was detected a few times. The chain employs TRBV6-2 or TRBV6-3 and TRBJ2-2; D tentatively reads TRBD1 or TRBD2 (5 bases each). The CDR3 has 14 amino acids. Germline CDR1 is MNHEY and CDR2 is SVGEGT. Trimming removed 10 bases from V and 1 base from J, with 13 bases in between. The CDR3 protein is CATRGVGNTGELFF. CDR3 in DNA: TGTGCCACCCGGGGCGTAGGGAACACCGGGGAGCTGTTTTTT.

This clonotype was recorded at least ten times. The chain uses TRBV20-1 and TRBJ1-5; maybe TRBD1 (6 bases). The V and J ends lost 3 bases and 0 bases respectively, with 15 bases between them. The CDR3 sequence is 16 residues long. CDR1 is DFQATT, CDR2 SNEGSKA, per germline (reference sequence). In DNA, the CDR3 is TGCAGTGCTAGCAATTTGGGACATAATAGCAATCAGCCCCAGCATTTT. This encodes CSASNLGHNSNQPQHF.

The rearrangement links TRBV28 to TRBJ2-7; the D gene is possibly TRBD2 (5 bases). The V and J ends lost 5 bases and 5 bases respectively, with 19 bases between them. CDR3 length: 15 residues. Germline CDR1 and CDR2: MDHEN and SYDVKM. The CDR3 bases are TGTGCCAGCAGTCCTACCTCGGGGAGATCCCACGAGCAGTACTTC. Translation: CASSPTSGRSHEQYF.

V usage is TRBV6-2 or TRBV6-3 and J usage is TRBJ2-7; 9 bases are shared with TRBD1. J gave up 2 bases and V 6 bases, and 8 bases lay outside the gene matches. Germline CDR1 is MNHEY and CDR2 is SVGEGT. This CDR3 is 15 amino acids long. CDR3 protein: CASRHARDRAYEQYF. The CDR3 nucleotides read TGTGCCAGCAGACATGCCCGGGACAGGGCCTACGAGCAGTACTTC.

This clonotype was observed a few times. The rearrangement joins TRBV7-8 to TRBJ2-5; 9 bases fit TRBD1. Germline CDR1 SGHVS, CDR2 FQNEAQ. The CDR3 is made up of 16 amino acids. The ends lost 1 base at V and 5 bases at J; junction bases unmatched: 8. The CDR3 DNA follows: TGTGCCAGCAGCTTAGTGCCCGGACAGGGGCTGGAGACCCAGTACTTC. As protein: CASSLVPGQGLETQYF.

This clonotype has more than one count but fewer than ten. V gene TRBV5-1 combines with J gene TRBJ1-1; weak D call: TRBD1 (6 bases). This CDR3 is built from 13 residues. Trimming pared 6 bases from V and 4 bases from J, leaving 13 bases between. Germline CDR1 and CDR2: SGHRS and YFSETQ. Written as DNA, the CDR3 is TGCGCCAGCATGACAGGACCGGGCACTGAAGCTTTCTTT. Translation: CASMTGPGTEAFF.

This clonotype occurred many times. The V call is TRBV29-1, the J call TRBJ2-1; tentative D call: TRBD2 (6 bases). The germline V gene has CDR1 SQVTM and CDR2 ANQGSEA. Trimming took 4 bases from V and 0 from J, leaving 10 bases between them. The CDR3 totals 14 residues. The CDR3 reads CSVVGTDSYNEQFF. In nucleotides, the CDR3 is TGCAGCGTTGTTGGGACTGACTCCTACAATGAGCAGTTCTTC.

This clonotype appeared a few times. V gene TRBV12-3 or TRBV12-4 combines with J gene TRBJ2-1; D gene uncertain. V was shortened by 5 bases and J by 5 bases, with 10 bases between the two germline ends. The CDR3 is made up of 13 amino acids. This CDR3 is CASSLPANNEQFF. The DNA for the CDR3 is TGTGCCAGCAGTCTACCGGCCAACAATGAGCAGTTCTTC.

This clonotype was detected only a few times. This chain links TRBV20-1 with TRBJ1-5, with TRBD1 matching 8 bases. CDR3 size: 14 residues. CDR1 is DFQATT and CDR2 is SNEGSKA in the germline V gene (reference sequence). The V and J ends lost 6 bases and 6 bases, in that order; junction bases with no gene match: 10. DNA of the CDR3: TGCAGTGCCGACAGGGGCTTTGGTGGTCAGCCCCAGCATTTT. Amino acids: CSADRGFGGQPQHF.

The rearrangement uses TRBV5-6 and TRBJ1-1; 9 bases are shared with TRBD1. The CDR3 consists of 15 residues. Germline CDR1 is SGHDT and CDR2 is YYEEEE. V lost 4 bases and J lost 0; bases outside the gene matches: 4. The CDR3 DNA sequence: TGTGCCAGCAGCAACAGGGGGCGAATGAACACTGAAGCTTTCTTT. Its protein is CASSNRGRMNTEAFF.

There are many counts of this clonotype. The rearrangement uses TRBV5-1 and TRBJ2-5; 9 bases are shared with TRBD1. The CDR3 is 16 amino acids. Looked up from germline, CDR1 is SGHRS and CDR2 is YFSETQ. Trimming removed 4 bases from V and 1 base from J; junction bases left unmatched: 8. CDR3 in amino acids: CASSPRTGEIQETQYF. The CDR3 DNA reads TGCGCCAGCAGCCCCAGGACAGGGGAAATCCAAGAGACCCAGTACTTC. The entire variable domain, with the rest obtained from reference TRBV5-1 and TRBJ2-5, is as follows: KAGVTQTPRYLIKTRGQQVTLSCSPISGHRSVSWYQQTPGQGLQFLFEYFSETQRNKGNFPGRFSGRQFSNSRSEMNVSTLELGDSALYLCASSPRTGEIQETQYFGPGTRLLVL.

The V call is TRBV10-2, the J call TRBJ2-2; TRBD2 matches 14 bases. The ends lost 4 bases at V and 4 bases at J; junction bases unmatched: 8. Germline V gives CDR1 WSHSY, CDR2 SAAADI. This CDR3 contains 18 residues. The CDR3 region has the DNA TGCGCCAGCAGTGCGGAAATGGGACTAGCGGGAGTCACCGGGGAGCTGTTTTTT. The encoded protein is CASSAEMGLAGVTGELFF.

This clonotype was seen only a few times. The CDR3 nucleotides read TGTGCCAGCAGCTTAATCGGCCCGGACAGGGAGAAATCACCCCTCCACTTT. Its translation is CASSLIGPDREKSPLHF. The chain employs TRBV13 and TRBJ1-6; 8 bases match TRBD1. V trimming: 2 bases; J trimming: 10 bases; junction bases outside the gene matches: 13. CDR1 and CDR2 (germline): PRHDT, FYEKMQ (reference sequence). The CDR3 is 17 amino acids.

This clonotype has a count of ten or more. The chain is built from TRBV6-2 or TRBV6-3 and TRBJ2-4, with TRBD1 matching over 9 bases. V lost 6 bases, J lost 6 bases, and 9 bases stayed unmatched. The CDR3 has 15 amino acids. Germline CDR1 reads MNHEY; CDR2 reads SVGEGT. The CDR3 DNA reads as TGTGCCAGCAGCGCAAACAGGGGGCAGAGAAACATTCAGTACTTC. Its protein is CASSANRGQRNIQYF.